These 29 T cell receptor beta chains share one sample of origin, sequenced in a study of T cell responses to AZD1222 COVID-19 vaccine. The table came from immunoSEQ multiplex PCR; TCRdb's copy has only in-frame clones and leaves some out. The table records about 67,000 clones, around 84% of them present only once. The specimen was peripheral blood, collected on day 0 of AZD1222 vaccination. The receptors shown here come from an adult in good health.

The sample holds a few counts of this clone. This chain joins TRBV27 and TRBJ1-5; D is unresolved. Germline V lookup: CDR1 MNHEY, CDR2 SMNVEV (reference sequence). This CDR3 is 14 amino acids long. The V end lost 6 bases, the J end lost 7 bases, and 16 bases lay between the germline ends. Here the CDR3 reads CASRYEGVGQPQHF. As DNA, the CDR3 is TGTGCCAGCAGATACGAGGGTGTGGGGCAGCCCCAGCATTTT.

This clone was observed once. The rearrangement uses TRBV29-1 and TRBJ2-5; 9 bases fit TRBD1. Germline trimming cut 4 bases from V and 5 bases from J; bases unmatched to any gene: 11. This CDR3 is built from 15 residues. In germline, CDR1 is SQVTM, CDR2 ANQGSEA. The CDR3, as DNA: TGCAGCGTTGTCTCCGGGACAGGGTTCGGGGAGACCCAGTACTTC. Protein product: CSVVSGTGFGETQYF. Filled out from reference TRBV29-1 and TRBJ2-5, the complete variable domain reads SAVISQKPSRDICQRGTSLTIQCQVDSQVTMMFWYRQQPGQSLTLIATANQGSEATYESGFVIDKFPISRPNLTFSTLTVSNMSPEDSSIYLCSVVSGTGFGETQYFGPGTRLLVL.

The gene calls are TRBV7-6 and TRBJ2-3; D is uncertain. CDR1 is SGHVS and CDR2 is FNYEAQ in the germline V gene. The length of the CDR3 is 14 residues. V was shortened by 1 base and J by 0 bases, with 5 bases between the two germline ends. CDR3 sequence reads: CASSLDTSTDTQYF. The CDR3 nucleotides are TGTGCCAGCAGCTTAGACACTAGCACAGATACGCAGTATTTT.

The rearrangement joins TRBV29-1 to TRBJ2-1, with 10 bases fitting TRBD2. The CDR3 sequence is 13 residues long. Germline CDR1 is SQVTM and CDR2 is ANQGSEA. After removal of 5 bases from V and 8 bases from J, the junction contained 6 bases not matched to a gene. CDR3 residues: CSVSSGSKYEQFF. The CDR3 coding sequence is TGCAGCGTTTCTAGCGGGAGTAAGTATGAGCAGTTCTTC.

The table lists this clone with a count of one. The chain combines TRBV2 with TRBJ2-7, with a tentative D call TRBD2 (6 bases). CDR1 is SNHLY, CDR2 FYNNEI, per germline. Between the trimmed V and J ends, which lost 1 base and 2 bases, there was a span of 6 bases. The CDR3 consists of 13 residues. Here the CDR3 DNA reads TGTGCCAGCAGTGAAGGGGGGGCCTACGAGCAGTACTTC. This translates into CASSEGGAYEQYF. The variable domain in full, completed from reference TRBV2 and TRBJ2-7, reads EPEVTQTPSHQVTQMGQEVILRCVPISNHLYFYWYRQILGQKVEFLVSFYNNEISEKSEIFDDQFSVERPDGSNFTLKIRSTKLEDSAMYFCASSEGGAYEQYFGPGTRLTVT.

This clone has more than one count but fewer than ten. V is TRBV27 and J is TRBJ1-1, with a possible D match to TRBD1 (5 bases). The CDR3 length is 13 residues. From germline, CDR1 is MNHEY and CDR2 SMNVEV (reference sequence). The V end was cut by 3 bases, the J end by 5 bases, with 10 bases between. CDR3 bases: TGTGCCAGCAGTTTGGGGGGAGGTACTGAAGCTTTCTTT. Translated, it gives CASSLGGGTEAFF.

The rearrangement links TRBV18 to TRBJ2-5; 10 nucleotides align to TRBD1. CDR3 size: 15 residues. V was clipped by 6 bases and J by 5 bases; unmatched bases: 9. CDR1 and CDR2 from the germline V gene are KGHSH and LQKENI. CDR3 in amino acids: CASSPTGGPGETQYF. The CDR3 coding sequence is TGTGCCAGCTCCCCGACAGGGGGCCCGGGTGAGACCCAGTACTTC.

The chain joins TRBV19 to TRBJ2-3; 11 bases map to TRBD2. Per the germline V gene, CDR1 is LNHDA and CDR2 is SQIVND (reference sequence). Trimming cost V 6 bases and J 2 bases; bases outside gene matches: 7. The CDR3 contains 16 residues. The CDR3 DNA follows: TGTGCCAGTAGCAGGGGACTAGCGGATATCACAGATACGCAGTATTTT. Translated: CASSRGLADITDTQYF.

This clone has more than one count but fewer than ten. The chain employs TRBV15 and TRBJ2-2; D is undetermined. This CDR3 has 13 amino acids. The V end was cut by 9 bases, the J end by 5 bases, with 13 bases between. Germline CDR1 LNHNV, CDR2 YYDKDF (reference sequence). CDR3 nucleotides: TGTGCCACTTCACATTTCGAAACCGGGGAGCTGTTTTTT. This codes for CATSHFETGELFF. Based on the CDR3 plus reference TRBV15 and TRBJ2-2, the full variable domain is DAMVIQNPRYQVTQFGKPVTLSCSQTLNHNVMYWYQQKSSQAPKLLFHYYDKDFNNEADTPDNFQSRRPNTSFCFLDIRSPGLGDTAMYLCATSHFETGELFFGEGSRLTVL.

The V and J genes are TRBV6-4 and TRBJ1-2; D gene ambiguous. Per germline, CDR1 MRHNA and CDR2 SNTAGT. The CDR3 extends over 13 amino acids. Trimming took off 6 bases at V and 8 bases at J, with 16 bases between the two ends. CDR3 sequence reads: CASSAGSSQGYTF. DNA of the CDR3: TGTGCCAGCAGCGCGGGTTCCTCCCAGGGCTACACCTTC.

This clone came up a few times. V and J are TRBV10-3 and TRBJ2-7; possibly TRBD2 for D (6 bases). The CDR3 spans 12 residues. V shed 8 bases and J shed 2 bases, with 10 bases lying between them. CDR1 and CDR2 (germline): ENHRY, SYGVKD. The CDR3, as DNA: TGTGCCATCGGGGAGGCGGCCTACGAGCAGTACTTC. This sequence encodes CAIGEAAYEQYF.

The chain combines TRBV23-1 with TRBJ1-4; D gene ambiguous. TRBV23-1 counts as an open reading frame of uncertain function. The CDR3 is made up of 11 amino acids. The V end was cut by 7 bases, the J end by 4 bases, with 4 bases between. The CDR3 nucleotides are TGCGCCAGCAACATTAATGAAAAACTGTTTTTT. Its translation is CASNINEKLFF.

This chain uses TRBV28 with TRBJ1-1, with TRBD1 matching over 9 bases. The CDR3 is 13 residues long. The J segment lost 6 bases and the V segment lost 6 bases, leaving 5 bases of the junction unmatched. From germline, CDR1 is MDHEN and CDR2 SYDVKM. CDR3 amino acids: CASRPTGGSEAFF. CDR3 nucleotide sequence: TGTGCCAGCAGACCAACAGGGGGCTCTGAAGCTTTCTTT.

This sequence joins TRBV27 and TRBJ2-7; TRBD2 matches at 13 bases. The CDR3 covers 17 residues. The germline V gene encodes CDR1 MNHEY and CDR2 SMNVEV (reference sequence). With 5 bases clipped from V and 4 bases from J, the junction kept 11 bases outside the gene matches. CDR3 in amino acids: CASSPGGLAGVWYEQYF. CDR3 sequence (DNA): TGTGCCAGCAGTCCCGGCGGACTAGCGGGAGTTTGGTACGAGCAGTACTTC.

The chain combines TRBV28 with TRBJ1-1; D gene ambiguous. Trimming cost V 8 bases and J 1 base, with 8 bases left between them. Germline V gives CDR1 MDHEN, CDR2 SYDVKM. This CDR3 has 12 amino acids. The CDR3 loop reads CASFLGNTEAFF. CDR3 coding DNA: TGTGCCAGCTTTTTGGGGAACACTGAAGCTTTCTTT.

This chain uses TRBV6-5 with TRBJ1-6; D is unresolved. Trimming took off 10 bases at V and 0 bases at J, with 10 bases between the two ends. Looked up from germline, CDR1 is MNHEY and CDR2 is SVGAGI. There are 14 residues in the CDR3. The CDR3: CAILESSYNSPLHF. Here the CDR3 DNA reads TGTGCCATCCTGGAGAGCTCCTATAATTCACCCCTCCACTTT.

Comment on this clone: This same CDR3 is encoded by further DNA sequences in the sample. J is TRBJ1-2 and V is TRBV6-2 or TRBV6-3; D unresolved. CDR3 size: 12 residues. Per germline, CDR1 MNHEY and CDR2 SVGEGT. V lost 2 bases and J lost 8, with 9 bases in between. In nucleotides, the CDR3 is TGTGCCAGCAGTTACGGAGGATACGGCTACACCTTC. Its protein is CASSYGGYGYTF.

The CDR3 DNA reads TGTGCCAGCAGCCAGCTACTAGCGGGGGGCCCACCTAGCACAGATACGCAGTATTTT. Translating gives CASSQLLAGGPPSTDTQYF. V gene TRBV7-2 combines with J gene TRBJ2-3, with 12 bases aligning to TRBD2. The length of the CDR3 is 19 residues. Trimming at V came to 5 bases and at J to 0 bases, leaving 12 bases not matched to a gene. Looked up from germline, CDR1 is SGHTA and CDR2 is FQGNSA.

V usage is TRBV7-9 and J usage is TRBJ1-1; 8 bases agree with TRBD1. The junction had 13 bases not matched to a gene; V was cut back by 4 bases and J by 0 bases. Germline V gives CDR1 SEHNR, CDR2 FQNEAQ (reference sequence). This CDR3 is built from 18 residues. The CDR3 DNA follows: TGTGCCAGCAGCTCCCATCAGGGGGCGCGTTTCATGAACACTGAAGCTTTCTTT. It is translated as CASSSHQGARFMNTEAFF.

This chain joins TRBV7-9 and TRBJ1-5, with D hard to call. The CDR3 loop spans 13 amino acids. CDR1 SEHNR and CDR2 FQNEAQ come from the germline V gene (reference sequence). Trimming removed 1 base at V and 3 bases at J, with 4 bases between. The CDR3 sequence is CASSLGNNQPQHF. The CDR3 DNA reads TGTGCCAGCAGCTTAGGGAACAATCAGCCCCAGCATTTT.

The V gene is TRBV7-2, the J gene TRBJ2-7; D unresolved. The germline V gene has CDR1 SGHTA and CDR2 FQGNSA. The CDR3 is made up of 12 amino acids. Trimming took 2 bases from V and 3 from J, leaving 5 bases between them. CDR3 sequence: CASSLQYYEQYF. CDR3 coding DNA: TGTGCCAGCAGCTTACAATACTACGAGCAGTACTTC.

The V call is TRBV24-1, the J call TRBJ1-2; TRBD1 might be the D (5 bases). V lost 2 bases and J lost 4, with 10 bases in between. This CDR3 contains 14 residues. CDR1 KGHDR and CDR2 SFDVKD come from the germline V gene. The CDR3 DNA is TGTGCCACCAGTGATTCTGACAGTCTCTATGGCTACACCTTC. Translation gives CATSDSDSLYGYTF.

J is TRBJ1-1 and V is TRBV2; D is possibly TRBD1 (6 bases). V gave up 8 bases and J gave up 1 base, with 11 bases separating them. Looked up from germline, CDR1 is SNHLY and CDR2 is FYNNEI. The CDR3 covers 13 residues. The CDR3 DNA reads TGTGCCAGCCGGGCGGGACAGAACACTGAAGCTTTCTTT. Amino acid sequence: CASRAGQNTEAFF.

The chain combines TRBV3-1 (or the pseudogene TRBV3-2) with TRBJ2-1; 10 bases align to TRBD1. The CDR3 extends over 15 amino acids. Germline CDR1 LGHDT, CDR2 YNNKEL (reference sequence). V trimming: 3 bases; J trimming: 8 bases; junction bases outside the gene matches: 7. Here the CDR3 DNA reads TGTGCCAGCAGCCAGGACAGGGGGAGAGCGGATGAGCAGTTCTTC. Translating gives CASSQDRGRADEQFF.

J is TRBJ2-7 and V is TRBV28; tentatively, D is TRBD1 or TRBD2 (5 bases each). Germline V CDR1 and CDR2: MDHEN, SYDVKM. Trimming removed 4 bases at V and 8 bases at J, with 24 bases between. CDR3 size: 16 residues. The CDR3 region is CASSYSPGQEIDKQYF. CDR3 DNA sequence: TGTGCCAGCAGTTATTCACCGGGGCAGGAGATCGACAAGCAGTACTTC.

The chain is built from TRBV27 and TRBJ1-4; D unclear. The CDR3 contains 16 residues. V was trimmed by 4 bases and J by 2 bases, leaving 14 bases between them. From germline, CDR1 is MNHEY and CDR2 SMNVEV (reference sequence). Here the CDR3 reads CASSSSSRGTNEKLFF. The CDR3 DNA reads TGTGCCAGCAGTTCCTCTTCCCGAGGGACTAATGAAAAACTGTTTTTT.

The chain employs TRBV19 and TRBJ2-3; D possibly corresponds to TRBD1 (6 bases). CDR1 is LNHDA, CDR2 SQIVND, per germline (reference sequence). The CDR3 is 17 residues long. V shed 10 bases and J shed 2 bases, with 25 bases lying between them. This chain's CDR3 is CATSETGGTAITDTQYF. The CDR3 coding sequence is TGTGCCACCTCCGAGACAGGTGGTACGGCAATCACAGATACGCAGTATTTT.

The chain is built from TRBV7-9 and TRBJ2-5; TRBD1 might be the D (5 bases). With 3 bases removed from V and 2 bases from J, the gap between germline ends came to 19 bases. CDR1 SEHNR and CDR2 FQNEAQ come from the germline V gene (reference sequence). The CDR3 is 17 amino acids. CDR3: CASSFPRIRGSQETQYF. As DNA, the CDR3 is TGTGCCAGCAGCTTCCCCCGGATTAGGGGTTCACAAGAGACCCAGTACTTC.

The chain employs TRBV5-4 and TRBJ2-3; D is possibly TRBD1 (6 bases). There are 16 residues in the CDR3. Germline lookup yields CDR1 SGHNT and CDR2 YYREEE (reference sequence). With 3 bases removed from V and 3 bases from J, the gap between germline ends came to 17 bases. The CDR3 sequence is CASSSQGWFGTDTQYF. In DNA, the CDR3 is TGTGCCAGCAGCTCACAGGGATGGTTTGGAACAGATACGCAGTATTTT. Full variable domain (missing parts from reference TRBV5-4 and TRBJ2-3): ETGVTQSPTHLIKTRGQQVTLRCSSQSGHNTVSWYQQALGQGPQFIFQYYREEENGRGNFPPRFSGLQFPNYSSELNVNALELDDSALYLCASSSQGWFGTDTQYFGPGTRLTVL.